A selection of T cell receptor beta chains follows, all from one sample in a study of blood T cell repertoires in COVID-19. TCRdb's copy holds only in-frame clones and misses some; the assay was immunoSEQ multiplex PCR. Here the sample spans hundreds of thousands of clones, around 84% being singletons. Sequencing was done on a sample of PBMCs or T cells enriched from blood (not recorded which). The receptors were gathered from a man aged 30-40 years with acute COVID-19. Both conserved end residues are part of each CDR3. D genes are given only for firm matches. A row's size may be missing; if present it is once, few, many or a size class.

V,size,D,J,CDR3,DNA
TRBV20-1,.,TRBD2,TRBJ2-1,CSASQTSGAYNEQFF,TGCAGTGCTAGTCAGACTAGCGGAGCCTACAATGAGCAGTTCTTC
TRBV19,.,.,TRBJ2-3,CASNSYRGGPRASTDTQYF,TGTGCCAGTAATAGCTATCGAGGCGGCCCTCGTGCTAGCACAGATACGCAGTATTTT
TRBV5-1,.,.,TRBJ1-2,CASSLGTEVYGYTF,TGCGCCAGCAGCTTGGGGACAGAAGTCTATGGCTACACCTTC
TRBV28,.,TRBD1,TRBJ1-2,CASLGGGPGGYTF,TGTGCCAGCCTTGGAGGGGGCCCAGGTGGCTACACCTTC
TRBV12-3/TRBV12-4,.,.,TRBJ2-1,CASSSGVEQFF,TGTGCCAGCAGTAGCGGTGTTGAGCAGTTCTTC
TRBV6-1,.,.,TRBJ1-3,CASSESQEGGNTIYF,TGTGCCAGCAGTGAATCACAGGAAGGTGGAAACACCATATATTTT
TRBV27,.,TRBD1,TRBJ1-1,CASGTGTENTEAFF,TGTGCCAGCGGAACTGGGACAGAAAACACTGAAGCTTTCTTT
TRBV24-1,.,.,TRBJ1-2,CATSTTEVYGYTF,TGTGCCACCAGCACGACTGAGGTCTATGGCTACACCTTC
TRBV2,.,TRBD1,TRBJ2-2,CASRNRGMGLTGLFF,TGTGCCAGCAGGAACAGGGGAATGGGCTTAACCGGGCTGTTTTTT
TRBV25-1,.,.,TRBJ2-3,CASRVADTQYF,TGTGCCAGCAGAGTAGCGGATACGCAGTATTTT
TRBV5-1,.,TRBD1,TRBJ2-2,CASSLGLGTGSTGELFF,TGCGCCAGCAGCTTGGGTCTGGGGACAGGGTCCACCGGGGAGCTGTTTTTT
TRBV7-2,.,TRBD2,TRBJ2-1,CASSSRSSGSFNEQFF,TGTGCCAGCAGCTCCCGCTCTAGCGGGAGTTTCAATGAGCAGTTCTTC
TRBV7-9,.,TRBD2,TRBJ2-1,CASSKTSEYNEQFF,TGTGCCAGCAGCAAAACTAGCGAATACAATGAGCAGTTCTTC
TRBV20-1,.,.,TRBJ1-4,CSASIGTATNEKLFF,TGCAGTGCTAGTATCGGTACAGCAACTAATGAAAAACTGTTTTTT
TRBV7-9,.,.,TRBJ1-6,CASSPGQHSPLHF,TGTGCCAGCAGCCCAGGACAGCATTCACCCCTCCACTTT
TRBV14,.,TRBD1,TRBJ1-4,CASSRDRSEKLFF,TGTGCCAGCAGCAGGGACAGGTCCGAAAAACTGTTTTTT
TRBV5-1,.,.,TRBJ2-2,CASSLAALHTGELFF,TGTGCCAGCAGCTTAGCGGCCCTTCACACCGGGGAGCTGTTTTTT
TRBV6-2/TRBV6-3,.,.,TRBJ2-1,CASSYSENNEQFF,TGTGCCAGCAGTTACTCGGAGAACAATGAGCAGTTCTTC
TRBV21-1,.,.,TRBJ1-1,CASSKGGSGRPEAFF,TGTGCCAGCAGCAAAGGAGGGTCTGGGAGGCCTGAAGCTTTCTTT
TRBV19,.,TRBD2,TRBJ2-3,CASSYAGGTDTQYF,TGTGCCAGTAGTTATGCGGGAGGTACAGATACGCAGTATTTT
TRBV24-1,.,.,TRBJ2-2,CATSGPFDTGELFF,TGTGCCACCAGTGGTCCATTTGACACCGGGGAGCTGTTTTTT
TRBV11-2,.,TRBD1,TRBJ2-1,CASSFQGAGNEQFF,TGTGCCAGCAGCTTTCAGGGGGCCGGCAATGAGCAGTTCTTC
TRBV5-1,.,TRBD2,TRBJ2-5,CASSLDLAGGPETQYF,TGTGCCAGCAGCCTGGATCTAGCGGGAGGGCCTGAGACCCAGTACTTC
TRBV5-4,.,.,TRBJ1-3,CASSLGRDDTIYF,TGTGCCAGCAGCTTGGGCAGGGATGACACCATATATTTT
TRBV13,once,.,TRBJ1-6,CASSLDGRGTPSTPLHF,TGTGCCAGCAGCTTAGATGGACGCGGGACCCCATCGACACCCCTCCACTTT
TRBV6-5,.,.,TRBJ1-2,CASSPTTDGYTF,TGTGCCAGCAGTCCCACGACAGATGGCTACACCTTC
TRBV7-2,.,.,TRBJ1-1,CASSLITGSTEAFF,TGTGCCAGCAGCTTAATTACCGGGAGCACTGAAGCTTTCTTT
TRBV6-1,.,.,TRBJ2-3,CASSEWAGSSDTQYF,TGTGCCAGCAGTGAGTGGGCAGGGTCCTCAGATACGCAGTATTTT
TRBV5-6,.,.,TRBJ1-2,CASSQKAGYGYTF,TGTGCCAGCAGCCAAAAAGCGGGGTATGGCTACACCTTC
TRBV10-3,few,.,TRBJ1-4,CAIRGPDEKLFF,TGTGCCATCAGGGGGCCAGATGAAAAACTGTTTTTT